This T cell receptor beta chain was sequenced in a study of cytomegalovirus exposure and HLA in healthy donors. The junction had 5 bases not matched to a gene; V was cut back by 4 bases and J by 2 bases. This CDR3 region has 15 residues. Germline V gene data show CDR1 as SGHDT and CDR2 as YYEEEE. Notes on this clone: Antigen specificity is unknown.

Assay used: immunoSEQ multiplex PCR; TCRdb lists only in-frame clones, some missing. The repertoire holds under 300,000 clones, with 90% as singletons. Study conclusions and caveats: Per published reports, the classifier diagnosed cytomegalovirus status with high specificity and sensitivity.

The sequence was collected from a woman aged 18 to 35 in good health and CMV-seronegative. Specimen: PBMCs. The rearrangement uses TRBV5-6 and TRBJ1-4; 7 positions agree with TRBD1. CDR3 protein: CASSPRDSTNEKLFF. CDR3 in DNA: TGTGCCAGCAGCCCCCGGGACAGTACTAATGAAAAACTGTTTTTT.